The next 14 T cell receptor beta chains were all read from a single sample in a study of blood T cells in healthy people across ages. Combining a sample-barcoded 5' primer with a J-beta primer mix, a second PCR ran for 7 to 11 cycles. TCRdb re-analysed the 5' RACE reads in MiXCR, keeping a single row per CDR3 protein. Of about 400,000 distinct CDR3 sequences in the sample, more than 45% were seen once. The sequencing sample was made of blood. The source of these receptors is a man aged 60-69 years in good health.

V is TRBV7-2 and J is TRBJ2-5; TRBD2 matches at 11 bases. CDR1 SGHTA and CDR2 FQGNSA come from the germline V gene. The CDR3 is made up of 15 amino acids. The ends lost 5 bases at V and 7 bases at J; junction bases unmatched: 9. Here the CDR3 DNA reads TGTGCCAGCAGCCCCACCACTAGCGGGAGAGGGACCCAGTACTTC. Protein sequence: CASSPTTSGRGTQYF.

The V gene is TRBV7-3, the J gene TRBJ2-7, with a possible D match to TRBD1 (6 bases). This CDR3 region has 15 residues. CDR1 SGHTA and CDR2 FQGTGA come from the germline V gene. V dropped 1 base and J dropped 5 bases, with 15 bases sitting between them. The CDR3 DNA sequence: TGTGCCAGCAGCTTAATCCCAGGGGCTTATGACGAGCAGTACTTC. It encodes CASSLIPGAYDEQYF.

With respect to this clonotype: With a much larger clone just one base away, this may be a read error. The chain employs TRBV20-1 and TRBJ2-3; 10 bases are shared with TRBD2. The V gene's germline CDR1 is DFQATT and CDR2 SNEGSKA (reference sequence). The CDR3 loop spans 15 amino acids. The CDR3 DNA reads TGCAGTGCGAGAGCCGGGACTAGCGACACAGATACGCAGTATTTT. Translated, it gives CSARAGTSDTDTQYF.

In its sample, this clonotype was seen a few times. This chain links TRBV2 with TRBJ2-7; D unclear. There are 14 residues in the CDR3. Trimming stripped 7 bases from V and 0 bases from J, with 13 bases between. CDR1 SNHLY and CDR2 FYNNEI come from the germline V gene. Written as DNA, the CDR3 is TGTGCCAGCATGGTACATGCAACCTCCTACGAGCAGTACTTC. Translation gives CASMVHATSYEQYF.

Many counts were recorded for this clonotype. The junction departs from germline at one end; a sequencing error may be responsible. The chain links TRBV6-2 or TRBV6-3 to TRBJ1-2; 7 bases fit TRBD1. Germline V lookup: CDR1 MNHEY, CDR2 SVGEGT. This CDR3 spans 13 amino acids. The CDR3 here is CASRPDRAYRYTF. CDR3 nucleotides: TGTGCCAGCAGACCCGACAGGGCCTATCGCTACACCTTC.

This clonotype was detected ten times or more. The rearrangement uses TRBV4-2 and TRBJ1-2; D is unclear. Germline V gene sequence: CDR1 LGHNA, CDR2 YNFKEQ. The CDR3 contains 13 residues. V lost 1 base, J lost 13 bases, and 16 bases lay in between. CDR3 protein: CASSQVLLERATF. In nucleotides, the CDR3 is TGTGCCAGCAGCCAAGTTTTACTAGAGAGGGCCACCTTC.

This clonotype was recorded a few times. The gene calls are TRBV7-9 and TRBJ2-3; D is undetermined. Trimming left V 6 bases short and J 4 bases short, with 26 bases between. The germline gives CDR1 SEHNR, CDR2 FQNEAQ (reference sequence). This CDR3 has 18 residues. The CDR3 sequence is CASSPASANTIIPDTQYF. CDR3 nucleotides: TGTGCCAGCAGTCCGGCCAGCGCTAACACCATCATCCCAGATACGCAGTATTTT.

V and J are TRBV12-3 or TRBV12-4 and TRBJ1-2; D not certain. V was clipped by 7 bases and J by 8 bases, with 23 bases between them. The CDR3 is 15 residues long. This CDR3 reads CASTTRTHDRRGYTF. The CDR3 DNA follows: TGTGCCAGCACCACCCGGACCCATGACCGGCGAGGCTACACCTTC.

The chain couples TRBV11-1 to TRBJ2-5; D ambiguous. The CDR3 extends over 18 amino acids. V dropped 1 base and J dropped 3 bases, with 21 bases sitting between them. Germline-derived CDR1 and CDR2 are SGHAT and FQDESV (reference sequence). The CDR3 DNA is TGTGCCAGCAGCTTAGGTCCTTACGGCCGAGGCAAGGAAGAGACCCAGTACTTC. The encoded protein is CASSLGPYGRGKEETQYF.

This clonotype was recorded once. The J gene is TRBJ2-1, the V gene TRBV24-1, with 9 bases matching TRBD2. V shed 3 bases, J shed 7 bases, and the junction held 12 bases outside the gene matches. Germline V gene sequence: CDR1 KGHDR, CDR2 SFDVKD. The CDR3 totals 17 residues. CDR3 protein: CATSDPAAGGPGNEQFF. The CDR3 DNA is TGTGCCACCAGTGATCCAGCAGCGGGAGGCCCAGGGAATGAGCAGTTCTTC.

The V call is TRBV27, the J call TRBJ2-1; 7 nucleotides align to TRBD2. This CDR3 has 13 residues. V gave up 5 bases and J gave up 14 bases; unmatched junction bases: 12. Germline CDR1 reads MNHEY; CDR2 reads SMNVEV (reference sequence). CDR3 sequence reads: CASSTPRWEGKFF. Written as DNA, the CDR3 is TGTGCCAGCAGTACTCCCAGGTGGGAGGGGAAGTTCTTC.

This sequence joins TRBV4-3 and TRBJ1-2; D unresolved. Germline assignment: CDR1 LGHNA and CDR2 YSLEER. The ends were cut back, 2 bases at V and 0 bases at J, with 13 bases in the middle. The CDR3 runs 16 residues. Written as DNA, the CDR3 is TGCGCCAGCAGCCAATTTGGCGGGCAGACTAACTATGGCTACACCTTC. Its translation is CASSQFGGQTNYGYTF.

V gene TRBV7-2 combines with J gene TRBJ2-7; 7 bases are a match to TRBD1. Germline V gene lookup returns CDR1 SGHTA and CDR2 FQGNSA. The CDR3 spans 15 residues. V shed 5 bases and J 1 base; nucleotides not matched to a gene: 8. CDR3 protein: CASSPDRERSYEQYF. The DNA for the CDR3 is TGTGCCAGCAGCCCTGACAGGGAACGGTCCTACGAGCAGTACTTC.

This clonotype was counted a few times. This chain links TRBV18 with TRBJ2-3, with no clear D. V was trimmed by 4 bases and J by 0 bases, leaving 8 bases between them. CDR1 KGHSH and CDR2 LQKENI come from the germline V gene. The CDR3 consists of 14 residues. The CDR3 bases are TGTGCCAGCTCACGTGTGGGAAGCACAGATACGCAGTATTTT. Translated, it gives CASSRVGSTDTQYF.